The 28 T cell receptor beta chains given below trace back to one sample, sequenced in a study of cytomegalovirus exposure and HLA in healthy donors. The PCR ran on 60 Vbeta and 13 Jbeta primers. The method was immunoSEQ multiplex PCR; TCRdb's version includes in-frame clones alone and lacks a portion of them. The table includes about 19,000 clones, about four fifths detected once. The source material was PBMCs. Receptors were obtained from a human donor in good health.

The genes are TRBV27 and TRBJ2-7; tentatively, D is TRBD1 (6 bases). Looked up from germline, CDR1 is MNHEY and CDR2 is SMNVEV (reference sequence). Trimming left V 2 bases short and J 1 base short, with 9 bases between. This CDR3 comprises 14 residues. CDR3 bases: TGTGCCAGCAGTTTAAACAGGGATTCCTACGAGCAGTACTTC. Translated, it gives CASSLNRDSYEQYF.

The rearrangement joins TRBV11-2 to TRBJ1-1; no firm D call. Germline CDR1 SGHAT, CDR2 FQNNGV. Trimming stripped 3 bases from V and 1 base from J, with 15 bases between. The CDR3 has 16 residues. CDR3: CASSLRFSSENTEAFF. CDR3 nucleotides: TGTGCCAGCAGCTTGAGATTCTCGAGCGAGAACACTGAAGCTTTCTTT.

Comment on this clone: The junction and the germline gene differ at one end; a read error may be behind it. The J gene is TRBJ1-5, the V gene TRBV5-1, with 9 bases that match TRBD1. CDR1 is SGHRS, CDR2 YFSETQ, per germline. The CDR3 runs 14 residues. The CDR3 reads CASSLGQGIGPQHF. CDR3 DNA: TGTGCCAGCAGTCTGGGACAGGGCATCGGGCCCCAGCATTTT.

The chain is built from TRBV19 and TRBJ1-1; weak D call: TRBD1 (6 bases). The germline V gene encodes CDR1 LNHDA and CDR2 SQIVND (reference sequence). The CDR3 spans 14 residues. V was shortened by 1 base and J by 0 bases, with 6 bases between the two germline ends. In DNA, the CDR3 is TGTGCCAGTAGTATAGGGACAGTGAACACTGAAGCTTTCTTT. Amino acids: CASSIGTVNTEAFF.

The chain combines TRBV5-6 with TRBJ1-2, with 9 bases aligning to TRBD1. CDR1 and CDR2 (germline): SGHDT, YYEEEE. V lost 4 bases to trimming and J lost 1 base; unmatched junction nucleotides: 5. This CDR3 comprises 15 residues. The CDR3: CASSDLTGGNYGYTF. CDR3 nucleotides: TGTGCCAGCAGCGACCTGACAGGGGGTAACTATGGCTACACCTTC.

Here the CDR3 reads CASSSVNTGELFF. DNA of the CDR3: TGTGCCAGCAGTAGCGTGAACACCGGGGAGCTGTTTTTT. The chain carries TRBV25-1 and TRBJ2-2; D gene ambiguous. There are 13 residues in the CDR3. Trimming took 5 bases from V and 1 from J, leaving 5 bases between them. CDR1 is MGHDK and CDR2 is SYGVNS in the germline V gene.

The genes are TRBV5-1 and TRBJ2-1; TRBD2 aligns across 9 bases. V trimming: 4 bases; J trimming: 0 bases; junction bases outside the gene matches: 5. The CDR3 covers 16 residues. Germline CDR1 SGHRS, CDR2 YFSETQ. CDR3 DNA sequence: TGCGCCAGCAGCGGCGTAGCGGGAGTCTCCTACAATGAGCAGTTCTTC. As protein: CASSGVAGVSYNEQFF.

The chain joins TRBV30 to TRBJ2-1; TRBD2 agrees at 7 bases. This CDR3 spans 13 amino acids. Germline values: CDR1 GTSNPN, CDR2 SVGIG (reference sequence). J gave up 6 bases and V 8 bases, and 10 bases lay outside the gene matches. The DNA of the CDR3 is TGTGCCCTGGGAGGGCTGCATAGCAATGAGCAGTTCTTC. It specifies CALGGLHSNEQFF.

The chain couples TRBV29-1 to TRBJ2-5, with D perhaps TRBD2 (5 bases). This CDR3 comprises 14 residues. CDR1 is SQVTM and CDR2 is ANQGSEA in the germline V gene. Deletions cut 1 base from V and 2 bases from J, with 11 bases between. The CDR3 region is CSVEGTLQQETQYF. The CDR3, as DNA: TGCAGCGTTGAAGGGACTTTACAACAAGAGACCCAGTACTTC.

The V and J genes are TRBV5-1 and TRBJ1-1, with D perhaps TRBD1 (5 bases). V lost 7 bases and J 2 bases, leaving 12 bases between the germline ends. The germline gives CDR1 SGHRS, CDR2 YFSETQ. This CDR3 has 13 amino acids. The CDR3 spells CASQIGGNTEAFF. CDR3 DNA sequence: TGCGCCAGCCAGATCGGGGGTAACACTGAAGCTTTCTTT. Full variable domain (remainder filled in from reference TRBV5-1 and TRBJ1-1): KAGVTQTPRYLIKTRGQQVTLSCSPISGHRSVSWYQQTPGQGLQFLFEYFSETQRNKGNFPGRFSGRQFSNSRSEMNVSTLELGDSALYLCASQIGGNTEAFFGQGTRLTVV.

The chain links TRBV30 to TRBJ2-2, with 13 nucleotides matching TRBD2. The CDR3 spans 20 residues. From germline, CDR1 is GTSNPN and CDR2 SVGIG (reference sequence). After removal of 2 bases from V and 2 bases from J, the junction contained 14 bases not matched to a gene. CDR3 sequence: CAWSILLRTSGRFNTGELFF. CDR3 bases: TGTGCCTGGAGTATACTACTCCGGACTAGCGGGAGATTTAACACCGGGGAGCTGTTTTTT. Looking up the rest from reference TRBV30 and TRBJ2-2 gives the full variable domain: SQTIHQWPATLVQPVGSPLSLECTVEGTSNPNLYWYRQAAGRGLQLLFYSVGIGQISSEVPQNLSASRPQDRQFILSSKKLLLSDSGFYLCAWSILLRTSGRFNTGELFFGEGSRLTVL.

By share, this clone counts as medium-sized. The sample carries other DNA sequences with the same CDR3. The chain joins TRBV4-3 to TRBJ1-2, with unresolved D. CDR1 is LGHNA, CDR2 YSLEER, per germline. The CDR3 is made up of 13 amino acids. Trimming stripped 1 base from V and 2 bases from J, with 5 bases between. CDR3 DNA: TGCGCCAGCAGCCAAGGTCAGAACTATGGCTACACCTTC. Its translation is CASSQGQNYGYTF.

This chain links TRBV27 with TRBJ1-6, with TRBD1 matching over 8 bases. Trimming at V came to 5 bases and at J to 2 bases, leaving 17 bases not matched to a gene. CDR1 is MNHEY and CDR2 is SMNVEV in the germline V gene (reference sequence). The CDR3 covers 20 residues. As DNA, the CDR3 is TGTGCCAGCAGTCCGACGTACAAGTCCGGGACAGGACCCTATAATTCACCCCTCCACTTT. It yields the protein CASSPTYKSGTGPYNSPLHF.

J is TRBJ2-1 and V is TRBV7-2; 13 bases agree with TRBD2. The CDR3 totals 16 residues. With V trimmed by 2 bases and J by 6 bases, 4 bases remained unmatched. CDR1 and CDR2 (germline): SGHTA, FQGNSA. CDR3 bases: TGTGCCAGCAGCTTATCCCGGACTAGCGGGAGCAATGAGCAGTTCTTC. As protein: CASSLSRTSGSNEQFF.

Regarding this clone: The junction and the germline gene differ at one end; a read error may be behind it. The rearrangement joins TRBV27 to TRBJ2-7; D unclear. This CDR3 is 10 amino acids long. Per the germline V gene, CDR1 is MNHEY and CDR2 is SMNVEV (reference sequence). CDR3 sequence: CASSSYEQYF. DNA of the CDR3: TGTGCCAGCAGTTCCTACGAACAGTACTTC.

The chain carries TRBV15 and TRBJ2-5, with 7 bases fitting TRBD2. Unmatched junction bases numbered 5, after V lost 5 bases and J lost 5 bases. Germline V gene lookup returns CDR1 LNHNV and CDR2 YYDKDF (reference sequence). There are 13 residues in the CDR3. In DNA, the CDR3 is TGTGCCACCAGCCGTTGGGAGGGGGAGACCCAGTACTTC. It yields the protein CATSRWEGETQYF.

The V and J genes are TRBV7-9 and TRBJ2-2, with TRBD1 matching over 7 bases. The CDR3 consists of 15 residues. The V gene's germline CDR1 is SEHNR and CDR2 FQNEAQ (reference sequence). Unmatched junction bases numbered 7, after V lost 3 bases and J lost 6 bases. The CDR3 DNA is TGTGCCAGCAGCTTTACGACAGGGAAGTCCGGGGAGCTGTTTTTT. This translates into CASSFTTGKSGELFF.

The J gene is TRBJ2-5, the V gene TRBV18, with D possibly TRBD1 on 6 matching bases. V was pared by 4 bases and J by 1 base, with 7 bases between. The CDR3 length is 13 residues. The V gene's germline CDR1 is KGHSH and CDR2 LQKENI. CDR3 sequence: CASSLQGQETQYF. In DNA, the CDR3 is TGTGCCAGCTCACTACAGGGCCAAGAGACCCAGTACTTC.

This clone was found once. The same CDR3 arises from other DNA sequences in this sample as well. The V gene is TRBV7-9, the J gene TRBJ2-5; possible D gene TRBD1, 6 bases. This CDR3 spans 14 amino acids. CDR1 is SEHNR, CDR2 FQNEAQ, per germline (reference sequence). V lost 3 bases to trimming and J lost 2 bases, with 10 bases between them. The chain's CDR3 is CASSFQGTQETQYF. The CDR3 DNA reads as TGTGCCAGCAGCTTTCAGGGGACGCAAGAGACCCAGTACTTC.

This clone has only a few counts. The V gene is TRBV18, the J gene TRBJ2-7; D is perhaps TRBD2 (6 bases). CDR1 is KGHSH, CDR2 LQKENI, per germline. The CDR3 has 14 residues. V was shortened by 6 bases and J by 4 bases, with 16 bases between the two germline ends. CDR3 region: CASSSDRGKYEQYF. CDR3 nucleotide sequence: TGTGCCAGCTCCTCCGATCGGGGGAAATACGAGCAGTACTTC.

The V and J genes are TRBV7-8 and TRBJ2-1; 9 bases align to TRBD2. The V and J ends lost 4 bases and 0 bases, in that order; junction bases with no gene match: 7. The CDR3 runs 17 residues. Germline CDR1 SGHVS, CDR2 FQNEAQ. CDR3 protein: CASSYLAGFSSYNEQFF. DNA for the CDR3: TGTGCCAGCAGCTATCTAGCGGGATTCAGCTCCTACAATGAGCAGTTCTTC.

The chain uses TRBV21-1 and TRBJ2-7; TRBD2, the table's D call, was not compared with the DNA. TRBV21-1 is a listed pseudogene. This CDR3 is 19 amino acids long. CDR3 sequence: CASSINKDPPARVPYEQYF. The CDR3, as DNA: TGTGCCAGCAGCATTAACAAAGACCCACCGGCGAGGGTCCCCTACGAGCAGTACTTC.

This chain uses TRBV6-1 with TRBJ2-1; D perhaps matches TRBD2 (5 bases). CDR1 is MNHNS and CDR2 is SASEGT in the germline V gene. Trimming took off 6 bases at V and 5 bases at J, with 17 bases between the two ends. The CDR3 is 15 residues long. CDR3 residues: CASRFPAATNNEQFF. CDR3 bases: TGTGCCAGCAGATTTCCAGCGGCCACAAACAATGAGCAGTTCTTC.

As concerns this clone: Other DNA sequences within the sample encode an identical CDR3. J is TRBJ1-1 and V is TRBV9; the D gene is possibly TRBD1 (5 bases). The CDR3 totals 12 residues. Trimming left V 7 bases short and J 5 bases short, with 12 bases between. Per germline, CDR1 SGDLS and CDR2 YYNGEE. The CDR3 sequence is CASGRGGTEAFF. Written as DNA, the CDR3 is TGTGCCAGCGGGAGGGGTGGAACTGAAGCTTTCTTT.

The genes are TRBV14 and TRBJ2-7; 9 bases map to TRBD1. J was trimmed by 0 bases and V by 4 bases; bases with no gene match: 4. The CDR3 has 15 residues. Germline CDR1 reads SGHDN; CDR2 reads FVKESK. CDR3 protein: CASSPGQGISYEQYF. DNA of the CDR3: TGTGCCAGCAGCCCGGGACAGGGTATCTCCTACGAGCAGTACTTC.

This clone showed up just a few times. This CDR3 reads CASSAQTGTGNTIYF. CDR3 nucleotides: TGCGCCAGCAGCGCGCAGACGGGAACTGGAAACACCATATATTTT. V and J are TRBV5-1 and TRBJ1-3; no reliable D call. CDR3 length: 15 amino acids. Germline V lookup: CDR1 SGHRS, CDR2 YFSETQ. V lost 4 bases and J lost 2, with 13 bases in between.

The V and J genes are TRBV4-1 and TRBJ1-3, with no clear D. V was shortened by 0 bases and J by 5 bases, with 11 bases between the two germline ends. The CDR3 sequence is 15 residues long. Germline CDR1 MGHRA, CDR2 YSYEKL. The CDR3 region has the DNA TGCGCCAGCAGCCAAGATTTGAACACCCGAAACACCATATATTTT. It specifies CASSQDLNTRNTIYF.

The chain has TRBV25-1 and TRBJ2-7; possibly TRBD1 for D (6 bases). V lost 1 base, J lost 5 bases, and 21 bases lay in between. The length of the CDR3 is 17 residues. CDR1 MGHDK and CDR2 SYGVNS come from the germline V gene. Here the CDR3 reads CASSELSPGMGQDEQYF. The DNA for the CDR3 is TGTGCCAGCAGTGAATTGTCCCCGGGGATGGGACAAGACGAGCAGTACTTC.